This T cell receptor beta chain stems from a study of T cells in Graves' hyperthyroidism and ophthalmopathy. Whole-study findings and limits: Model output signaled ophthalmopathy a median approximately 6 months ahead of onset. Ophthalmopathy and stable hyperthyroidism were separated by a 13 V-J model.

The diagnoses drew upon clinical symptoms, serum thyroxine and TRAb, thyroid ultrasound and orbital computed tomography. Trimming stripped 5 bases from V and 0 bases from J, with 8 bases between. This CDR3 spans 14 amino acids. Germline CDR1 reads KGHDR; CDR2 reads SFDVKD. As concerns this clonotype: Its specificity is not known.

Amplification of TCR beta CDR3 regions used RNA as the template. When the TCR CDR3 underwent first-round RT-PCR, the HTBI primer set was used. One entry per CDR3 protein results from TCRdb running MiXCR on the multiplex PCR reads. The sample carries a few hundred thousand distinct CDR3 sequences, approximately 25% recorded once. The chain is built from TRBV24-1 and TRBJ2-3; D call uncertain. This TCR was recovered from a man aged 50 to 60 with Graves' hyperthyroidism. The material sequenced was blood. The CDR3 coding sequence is TGTGCCACCAGTGGGCCAGCAAGCACAGATACGCAGTATTTT. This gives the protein CATSGPASTDTQYF.